This entry features one TCR beta chain sequence. Antigen specificity is unknown. Unmatched junction bases numbered 13, after V lost 6 bases and J lost 6 bases. The CDR3 loop spans 16 amino acids. Germline lookup yields CDR1 SGHAT and CDR2 FQNNGV. The data originate from a study of CD4 T cells in relation to SARS-CoV-2 and coronaviruses. Before the COVID-19 pandemic, during about 2010-2018, CD4+ T cells were taken from unexposed donors. CD4+ T cells were isolated from the cells after around eleven days of culture. The assay was immunoSEQ multiplex PCR, and TCRdb's table has in-frame clones only and misses some. The profile shows under 25,000 clones, around four fifths of them singletons.

This sequence joins TRBV11-2 and TRBJ2-7; TRBD2 aligns across 11 bases. The material sequenced was CD4+ T cells from PBMCs, cultured in vitro. The receptor's source is a human donor in good health. The CDR3 is CASRALSGRALGEQYF. The CDR3 bases are TGTGCCAGCAGGGCCCTTAGCGGGAGGGCCCTGGGCGAGCAGTACTTC.